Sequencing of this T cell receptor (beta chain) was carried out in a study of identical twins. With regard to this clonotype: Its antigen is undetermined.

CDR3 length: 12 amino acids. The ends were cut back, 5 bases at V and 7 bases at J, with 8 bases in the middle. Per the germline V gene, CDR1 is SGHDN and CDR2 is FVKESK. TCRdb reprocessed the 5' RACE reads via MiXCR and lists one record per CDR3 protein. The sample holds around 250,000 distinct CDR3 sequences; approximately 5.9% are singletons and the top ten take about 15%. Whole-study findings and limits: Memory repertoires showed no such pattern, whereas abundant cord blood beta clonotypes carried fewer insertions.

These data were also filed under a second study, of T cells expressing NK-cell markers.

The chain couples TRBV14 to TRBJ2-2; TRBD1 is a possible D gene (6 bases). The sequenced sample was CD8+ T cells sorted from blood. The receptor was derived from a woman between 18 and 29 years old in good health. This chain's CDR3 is CASSSRGGELFF. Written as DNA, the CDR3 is TGTGCCAGCAGCTCCAGGGGCGGGGAGCTGTTTTTT.